This passage covers 24 T cell receptor beta chains from one sample sequenced in a study of blood T cells in healthy people across ages. Together with a sample-barcoded 5' primer, a J-beta primer mix was included in a second PCR lasting about 6 to 11 cycles. A single record per CDR3 protein comes from TCRdb applying MiXCR to the 5' RACE reads. The sample holds about 1.1 million distinct CDR3 sequences, roughly two fifths seen once. What was sequenced was blood. All receptors come from a man younger than 35 in good health.

This clonotype has at least ten counts. The CDR3: CASSNRTGNYGYTF. The CDR3 coding sequence is TGTGCCAGCAGCAACAGGACAGGGAACTATGGCTACACCTTC. V usage is TRBV7-9 and J usage is TRBJ1-2; 8 bases are shared with TRBD1. The V segment lost 5 bases and the J segment 2 bases; nucleotides outside the gene matches: 4. Germline lookup yields CDR1 SEHNR and CDR2 FQNEAQ (reference sequence). CDR3 length equals 14 residues.

This clonotype has more than one count but fewer than ten. The gene calls are TRBV5-6 and TRBJ1-5; 7 bases agree with TRBD1. This CDR3 region has 14 residues. V lost 4 bases, J lost 3 bases, and 4 bases stayed unmatched. Germline V lookup: CDR1 SGHDT, CDR2 YYEEEE. Here the CDR3 reads CASSRTGLNQPQHF. The CDR3 DNA is TGTGCCAGCAGCCGGACAGGTCTCAATCAGCCCCAGCATTTT.

The chain links TRBV4-1 to TRBJ1-5; no definite D call. V lost 1 base and J 3 bases, leaving 10 bases between the germline ends. Germline V gives CDR1 MGHRA, CDR2 YSYEKL. This CDR3 spans 15 amino acids. The CDR3 sequence is CASSQGPADNQPQHF. The CDR3 DNA reads as TGCGCCAGCAGCCAAGGTCCAGCAGACAATCAGCCCCAGCATTTT.

This clonotype was counted a few times. V is TRBV2 and J is TRBJ1-5; 9 nucleotides align to TRBD1. Germline CDR1 is SNHLY and CDR2 is FYNNEI. V gave up 4 bases and J gave up 7 bases; unmatched junction bases: 11. The CDR3 has 16 residues. The CDR3 nucleotides are TGTGCCAGCAGTGTAATCGGGACAGGACAGGGGCAGCCCCAGCATTTT. Translating gives CASSVIGTGQGQPQHF.

The chain joins TRBV5-1 to TRBJ2-1, with D perhaps given as TRBD1 or TRBD2 (5 bases each). The DNA end is more similar to TRBJ2-7, so the J call may be wrong. The CDR3 contains 16 residues. The germline gives CDR1 SGHRS, CDR2 YFSETQ. CDR3 amino acids: CASSSYQGADYNEQYF. DNA of the CDR3: TGCGCCAGCAGCTCGTATCAGGGTGCCGACTACAATGAGCAGTACTTC.

This clonotype was counted only a few times. The rearrangement uses TRBV28 and TRBJ2-7; maybe TRBD1 (5 bases). The CDR3 consists of 14 residues. V shed 5 bases and J shed 4 bases, with 15 bases lying between them. From germline, CDR1 is MDHEN and CDR2 SYDVKM. This CDR3 is CASSTPDSLYEQYF. The CDR3 nucleotides are TGTGCCAGCAGTACTCCTGACAGCCTATACGAGCAGTACTTC.

This clonotype was seen only a few times. The chain carries TRBV5-1 and TRBJ2-5; D gene uncertain. V lost 4 bases and J lost 5, with 12 bases in between. Germline V lookup: CDR1 SGHRS, CDR2 YFSETQ. This CDR3 has 13 residues. The CDR3 coding sequence is TGCGCCAGCAGCACCACCCTTAGGGAGACCCAGTACTTC. Protein: CASSTTLRETQYF.

The chain recombines TRBV20-1 with TRBJ2-5; 8 nucleotides match TRBD2. Germline trimming cut 3 bases from V and 5 bases from J; bases unmatched to any gene: 5. The CDR3 is 13 residues long. Germline loops: CDR1 DFQATT, CDR2 SNEGSKA (reference sequence). This CDR3 is CSASGGALETQYF. CDR3 bases: TGCAGTGCTAGCGGGGGGGCTTTGGAGACCCAGTACTTC.

CDR3 protein: CASSPGLALTDTQYF. In DNA form, the CDR3 reads TGTGCCAGCAGTCCGGGACTAGCGCTCACAGATACGCAGTATTTT. The V call is TRBV5-6, the J call TRBJ2-3; TRBD2 aligns across 10 bases. After removal of 5 bases from V and 2 bases from J, the junction contained 5 bases not matched to a gene. This CDR3 has 15 amino acids. Germline V gene data show CDR1 as SGHDT and CDR2 as YYEEEE.

Points on this clonotype: Just one base apart from a much larger clone, this may be a read error. The genes are TRBV7-9 and TRBJ2-3, with TRBD1 matching over 9 bases. The V segment lost 6 bases and the J segment 2 bases; nucleotides outside the gene matches: 9. The CDR3 totals 16 residues. Germline CDR1 SEHNR, CDR2 FQNEAQ (reference sequence). CDR3 protein: CASSSGQGVLTDTQYF. CDR3 coding DNA: TGTGCCAGCAGTTCGGGACAGGGCGTTCTCACAGATACGCAGTATTTT. Using reference TRBV7-9 and TRBJ2-3 for the parts outside the CDR3, the full variable domain is DTGVSQNPRHKITKRGQNVTFRCDPISEHNRLYWYRQTLGQGPEFLTYFQNEAQLEKSRLLSDRFSAERPKGSFSTLEIQRTEQGDSAMYLCASSSGQGVLTDTQYFGPGTRLTVL.

The chain employs TRBV29-1 and TRBJ2-1; possibly TRBD2 for D (5 bases). The CDR3 is 14 residues long. The V gene's germline CDR1 is SQVTM and CDR2 ANQGSEA. Trimming took 3 bases from V and 6 from J, leaving 15 bases between them. CDR3 coding DNA: TGCAGCGTTGATTCTAACGGGGAGCTCAATGAGCAGTTCTTC. Translated: CSVDSNGELNEQFF.

This clonotype was seen repeatedly, ten times or more. The chain carries TRBV7-3 and TRBJ2-7; 11 bases agree with TRBD2. Trimming removed 4 bases from V and 1 base from J; junction bases left unmatched: 0. The CDR3 has 14 residues. CDR1 is SGHTA and CDR2 is FQGTGA in the germline V gene. The CDR3 DNA reads TGTGCCAGCAGCTCTAGCGGGGGGTCCTACGAGCAGTACTTC. It translates to CASSSSGGSYEQYF.

Worth noting for this clonotype: A much larger clone sits a single nucleotide away, making a read error possible. This chain connects TRBV7-2 to TRBJ1-2, with 8 bases fitting TRBD1. J was trimmed by 12 bases and V by 5 bases; bases with no gene match: 11. Per the germline V gene, CDR1 is SGHTA and CDR2 is FQGNSA. The CDR3 runs 13 residues. The DNA for the CDR3 is TGTGCCAGCAGCGAACGGGACAGGTCTGTCGACACCTTC. This sequence encodes CASSERDRSVDTF. The full variable domain, completed using reference TRBV7-2 and TRBJ1-2, is GAGVSQSPSNKVTEKGKDVELRCDPISGHTALYWYRQSLGQGLEFLIYFQGNSAPDKSGLPSDRFSAERTGGSVSTLTIQRTQQEDSAVYLCASSERDRSVDTFGSGTRLTVV.

The V call is TRBV29-1, the J call TRBJ2-1; perhaps D is TRBD1 or TRBD2 (5 bases each). Germline V CDR1 and CDR2: SQVTM, ANQGSEA. With 2 bases removed from V and 8 bases from J, the gap between germline ends came to 7 bases. The CDR3 length is 11 residues. CDR3 sequence (DNA): TGCAGCGTTGAACGGGGACATGAGCAGTTCTTC. Protein: CSVERGHEQFF.

This clonotype showed up just a few times. The J gene is TRBJ1-2, the V gene TRBV3-1, with unresolved D. The germline V and J ends were trimmed by 3 bases and 9 bases, with 17 bases remaining between them. Germline values: CDR1 LGHDT, CDR2 YNNKEL (reference sequence). The CDR3 covers 14 residues. Here the CDR3 DNA reads TGTGCCAGCAGCCAGGGTATCGGCGCAGTACGCTACACCTTC. Translating gives CASSQGIGAVRYTF.

This clonotype was counted a few times. V usage is TRBV7-9 and J usage is TRBJ1-2; a possible D gene is TRBD1 (6 bases). The CDR3 has 14 residues. CDR1 and CDR2 from the germline V gene are SEHNR and FQNEAQ (reference sequence). Trimming shortened V by 5 bases and J by 10 bases, and 20 bases separated the two germline ends. CDR3 coding DNA: TGTGCCAGCAGCCCCCCAGGGGAAGCGTTTGACTACACCTTC. Amino acid sequence: CASSPPGEAFDYTF.

This clonotype was observed a few times. The chain carries TRBV7-9 and TRBJ1-1; D may be TRBD1 (5 bases). The CDR3 runs to 15 residues. V lost 6 bases, J lost 0 bases, and 14 bases lay in between. Germline assignment: CDR1 SEHNR and CDR2 FQNEAQ (reference sequence). The CDR3 nucleotides read TGTGCCAGCAGTCCGCGGACGGACATGAACACTGAAGCTTTCTTT. Translating it yields CASSPRTDMNTEAFF.

The V and J genes are TRBV20-1 and TRBJ2-3, with TRBD2 as a possible D gene (6 bases). CDR3 length equals 14 residues. V lost 3 bases, J lost 3 bases, and 13 bases lay in between. Germline CDR1 reads DFQATT; CDR2 reads SNEGSKA (reference sequence). The CDR3 region has the DNA TGCAGTGCTAGGCGGGGTTTACGAACAGATACGCAGTATTTT. It encodes CSARRGLRTDTQYF.

The V call is TRBV29-1, the J call TRBJ1-4, with a possible D match to TRBD1 (6 bases). Trimming left V 4 bases short and J 7 bases short, with 16 bases between. The CDR3 is made up of 14 amino acids. Germline V gene data show CDR1 as SQVTM and CDR2 as ANQGSEA. The CDR3 protein is CSVGRSGGVEKLFF. DNA for the CDR3: TGCAGCGTTGGAAGGTCGGGGGGCGTTGAAAAACTGTTTTTT.

The chain couples TRBV20-1 to TRBJ2-1, with D perhaps given as TRBD1 or TRBD2 (5 bases each). Germline V gene lookup returns CDR1 DFQATT and CDR2 SNEGSKA (reference sequence). V lost 0 bases, J lost 4 bases, and 13 bases lay in between. The CDR3 runs 15 residues. This chain's CDR3 is CSARDVGVLYNEQFF. The CDR3 DNA reads TGCAGTGCTAGAGATGTGGGGGTGTTGTACAATGAGCAGTTCTTC.

This clonotype showed up just a few times. This chain uses TRBV25-1 with TRBJ2-7; D unclear. The end of the DNA aligns better with TRBJ2-5, so the J call may be wrong. This CDR3 has 15 amino acids. Germline V gene data show CDR1 as MGHDK and CDR2 as SYGVNS. The CDR3, as DNA: TGTGCCAGCAGTGAGGGTCTTACCCTCGAGGAGACCCAGTACTTC. Translation: CASSEGLTLEETQYF.

The chain links TRBV29-1 to TRBJ2-7; tentatively, D is TRBD1 (6 bases). This CDR3 region has 13 residues. The V end lost 7 bases, the J end lost 0 bases, and 13 bases lay between the germline ends. In germline, CDR1 is SQVTM, CDR2 ANQGSEA. CDR3 loop: CSANTDSSYEQYF. For the CDR3, the DNA is TGCAGCGCGAACACGGACAGCTCCTACGAGCAGTACTTC.

This clonotype was counted only a few times. CDR3 residues: CASSRNEPYEQYF. CDR3 nucleotides: TGTGCCAGCAGCCGCAATGAACCCTACGAGCAGTACTTC. The V call is TRBV6-5, the J call TRBJ2-7; the D is unclear. V lost 6 bases and J lost 2, with 11 bases in between. Germline V lookup: CDR1 MNHEY, CDR2 SVGAGI. This CDR3 spans 13 amino acids.

This rearrangement joins TRBV27 to TRBJ2-1; 11 nucleotides match TRBD1. V shed 2 bases, J shed 10 bases, and the junction held 13 bases outside the gene matches. The CDR3 has 17 residues. The germline gives CDR1 MNHEY, CDR2 SMNVEV (reference sequence). The CDR3 loop reads CASSLGSKDRGHREQFF. The CDR3 coding sequence is TGTGCCAGCAGTTTAGGGTCAAAGGACAGGGGGCATCGGGAGCAGTTCTTC.